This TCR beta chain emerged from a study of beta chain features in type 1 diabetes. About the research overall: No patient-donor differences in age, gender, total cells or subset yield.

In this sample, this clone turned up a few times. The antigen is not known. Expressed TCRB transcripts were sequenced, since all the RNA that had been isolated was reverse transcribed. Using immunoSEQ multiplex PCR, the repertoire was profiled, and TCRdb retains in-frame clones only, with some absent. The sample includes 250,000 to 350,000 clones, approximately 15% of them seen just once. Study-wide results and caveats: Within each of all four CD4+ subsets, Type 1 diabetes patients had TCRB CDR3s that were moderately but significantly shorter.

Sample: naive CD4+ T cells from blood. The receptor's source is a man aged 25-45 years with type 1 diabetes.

CDR3 amino acids: CASSFDRGLGYTF. CDR3 DNA: TGTGCCAGCAGTTTCGACAGGGGGCTTGGCTACACCTTC. The chain is built from TRBV27 and TRBJ1-2, with TRBD1 matching 10 bases. The CDR3 runs to 13 residues. Germline-derived CDR1 and CDR2 are MNHEY and SMNVEV (reference sequence). V was pared by 3 bases and J by 7 bases, with 2 bases of the junction left unmatched.